This entry lists 25 T cell receptor beta chains sequenced from one sample in a study of blood T cells in healthy people across ages. A second PCR, run for about 6 to 12 cycles, used a sample-barcoded 5' primer plus a J-beta primer mix. From the 5' RACE reads, TCRdb called clonotypes with MiXCR, one entry per CDR3 protein. The repertoire consists of roughly 900,000 distinct CDR3 sequences, with roughly 52% occurring once and the leading ten covering roughly 12%. The sample taken for sequencing was blood. These receptors were obtained from a man younger than 45 in good health.

The chain carries TRBV20-1 and TRBJ2-1; TRBD2 matches 9 bases. This CDR3 has 17 residues. J lost 0 bases, V lost 5 bases, and 11 bases had no gene match. The germline V gene has CDR1 DFQATT and CDR2 SNEGSKA (reference sequence). The CDR3 DNA follows: TGCAGTGCTCCACTTGCGGGGGGGGGAAACTCCTACAATGAGCAGTTCTTC. Its protein is CSAPLAGGGNSYNEQFF.

The gene calls are TRBV4-3 and TRBJ2-3; 10 nucleotides line up with TRBD1. CDR3 size: 19 residues. CDR1 and CDR2 from the germline V gene are LGHNA and YSLEER. Trimming cost V 0 bases and J 5 bases; bases outside gene matches: 14. The CDR3 reads CASSQDRGRGQGLGDTQYF. The CDR3 region has the DNA TGCGCCAGCAGCCAAGATAGGGGCCGGGGACAGGGGCTGGGAGATACGCAGTATTTT.

The V and J genes are TRBV7-2 and TRBJ2-5, with a tentative D call TRBD2 (6 bases). Germline CDR1 is SGHTA and CDR2 is FQGNSA. The CDR3 spans 15 residues. Trimming took 4 bases from V and 4 from J, leaving 16 bases between them. The CDR3 region is CASSSPDYARETQYF. CDR3 DNA sequence: TGTGCCAGCAGCTCCCCGGACTACGCACGAGAGACCCAGTACTTC.

This clonotype was observed a handful of times. The CDR3 region is CSAIRTNQETQYF. As DNA, the CDR3 is TGCAGTGCTATTCGGACGAACCAAGAGACCCAGTACTTC. The chain is built from TRBV20-1 and TRBJ2-5; D gene ambiguous. Between the trimmed V and J ends, which lost 4 bases and 0 bases, there was a span of 9 bases. The CDR3 sequence is 13 residues long. Germline CDR1 and CDR2: DFQATT and SNEGSKA (reference sequence).

The rearrangement uses TRBV12-3 or TRBV12-4 and TRBJ2-5, with D maybe TRBD2 (5 bases). The V gene lost 6 bases and the J gene lost 7 bases, with 18 bases spanning the gap. The CDR3 sequence is 14 residues long. The CDR3 sequence: CASRPGGPDVTQYF. The CDR3 region has the DNA TGTGCCAGCAGGCCTGGAGGACCCGATGTGACCCAGTACTTC.

This clonotype was counted between two and nine times. The chain has TRBV4-3 and TRBJ2-5; the D gene is possibly TRBD2 (6 bases). V was pared by 4 bases and J by 2 bases, with 17 bases between. This CDR3 has 16 amino acids. The V gene's germline CDR1 is LGHNA and CDR2 YSLEER. The CDR3 sequence is CASSRGIAEKQETQYF. CDR3 DNA: TGCGCCAGCAGCCGTGGAATAGCGGAAAAACAAGAGACCCAGTACTTC.

This clonotype was counted a few times. The chain links TRBV20-1 to TRBJ1-1; TRBD1 might be the D (5 bases). The CDR3 sequence is 14 residues long. CDR1 and CDR2 (germline): DFQATT, SNEGSKA (reference sequence). The germline V and J ends were trimmed by 0 bases and 5 bases, with 13 bases remaining between them. CDR3 loop: CSARDGSGATEAFF. CDR3 DNA: TGCAGTGCTAGAGATGGGTCCGGGGCTACTGAAGCTTTCTTT.

The CDR3 sequence: CATRGASTDTQYF. In DNA form, the CDR3 reads TGTGCCACCCGGGGGGCCAGCACAGATACGCAGTATTTT. The rearrangement joins TRBV6-5 to TRBJ2-3, with a possible D match to TRBD2 (7 bases). Germline-derived CDR1 and CDR2 are MNHEY and SVGAGI. The CDR3 is 13 amino acids. The V end was cut by 10 bases, the J end by 0 bases, with 11 bases between.

As DNA, the CDR3 is TGTGCCAGTGGCAGCACCGGGGAGCTGTTTTTT. Protein product: CASGSTGELFF. The rearrangement links TRBV2 to TRBJ2-2, with D unresolved. The CDR3 runs 11 residues. V was shortened by 9 bases and J by 4 bases, with 6 bases between the two germline ends. Germline CDR1 and CDR2: SNHLY and FYNNEI.

V gene TRBV5-1 combines with J gene TRBJ1-2, with TRBD1 matching over 9 bases. V shed 5 bases and J 4 bases; nucleotides not matched to a gene: 6. This CDR3 spans 14 amino acids. Per the germline V gene, CDR1 is SGHRS and CDR2 is YFSETQ. The DNA of the CDR3 is TGCGCCAGCAGGTGGACAGGGGCCGGCTATGGCTACACCTTC. It is translated as CASRWTGAGYGYTF.

This clonotype was observed many times. The rearrangement links TRBV7-6 to TRBJ2-5, with D tentatively TRBD1 (5 bases). Germline CDR1 and CDR2: SGHVS and FNYEAQ. Trimming left V 5 bases short and J 2 bases short, with 15 bases between. The CDR3 length is 15 residues. CDR3 residues: CASSPKSGYQETQYF. DNA of the CDR3: TGTGCCAGCAGCCCAAAGTCAGGGTATCAAGAGACCCAGTACTTC.

This clonotype was seen only a few times. The V and J genes are TRBV29-1 and TRBJ2-7; D is undetermined. This CDR3 has 13 residues. Trimming pared 3 bases from V and 0 bases from J, leaving 9 bases between. Germline assignment: CDR1 SQVTM and CDR2 ANQGSEA. The CDR3, as DNA: TGCAGCGTTGATGACACCCACTCCTACGAGCAGTACTTC. This encodes CSVDDTHSYEQYF.

This clonotype was seen a single time. V is TRBV25-1 and J is TRBJ1-2, with D hard to call. The germline V gene has CDR1 MGHDK and CDR2 SYGVNS. The CDR3 loop spans 16 amino acids. With 4 bases removed from V and 4 bases from J, the gap between germline ends came to 19 bases. CDR3 sequence: CASSGSLLGSGYGYTF. The CDR3 DNA follows: TGTGCCAGCAGTGGGTCCCTATTGGGGAGCGGCTATGGCTACACCTTC.

The gene calls are TRBV11-2 and TRBJ2-7; 8 positions match TRBD1. Unmatched junction bases numbered 7, after V lost 5 bases and J lost 1 base. CDR1 SGHAT and CDR2 FQNNGV come from the germline V gene. The CDR3 has 15 residues. The CDR3 loop is CASSARDRSSYEQYF. The CDR3 bases are TGTGCCAGCAGCGCGCGGGACAGGTCTTCCTACGAGCAGTACTTC.

This rearrangement joins TRBV3-1 to TRBJ2-3, with D possibly matching TRBD2 (6 bases). The CDR3 sequence is 16 residues long. In germline, CDR1 is LGHDT, CDR2 YNNKEL (reference sequence). Trimming took 4 bases from V and 1 from J, leaving 15 bases between them. CDR3 in amino acids: CASSLRDSKRTDTQYF. The DNA for the CDR3 is TGTGCCAGCAGCCTCCGGGACTCTAAACGCACAGATACGCAGTATTTT.

This chain uses TRBV10-3 with TRBJ2-1; D unclear. The CDR3 is 14 residues long. Germline V gene data show CDR1 as ENHRY and CDR2 as SYGVKD. Trimming took off 0 bases at V and 0 bases at J, with 3 bases between the two ends. The CDR3 protein is CAISESLSYNEQFF. CDR3 nucleotides: TGTGCCATCAGTGAGTCGCTCTCCTACAATGAGCAGTTCTTC.

The genes are TRBV4-1 and TRBJ1-2; D not certain. This CDR3 contains 12 residues. The germline V gene has CDR1 MGHRA and CDR2 YSYEKL. Trimming shortened V by 1 base and J by 4 bases, and 4 bases separated the two germline ends. CDR3 region: CASSQASYGYTF. DNA for the CDR3: TGCGCCAGCAGCCAAGCCTCCTATGGCTACACCTTC.

The J gene is TRBJ2-6, the V gene TRBV6-2 or TRBV6-3; TRBD1 or TRBD2 may be the D gene (5 bases each). V was cut by 0 bases and J by 0 bases, with 12 bases left in between. Germline V CDR1 and CDR2: MNHEY, SVGEGT. The CDR3 loop spans 18 amino acids. The CDR3, as DNA: TGTGCCAGCAGTTACTCTTCAGGGAGCCCCTCTGGGGCCAACGTCCTGACTTTC. Protein sequence: CASSYSSGSPSGANVLTF.

A note on this clonotype: One base away lies a much larger clone, so this may be a sequencing read error. This chain uses TRBV28 with TRBJ1-2, with D perhaps matching TRBD1 (6 bases). The CDR3 spans 15 residues. CDR1 MDHEN and CDR2 SYDVKM come from the germline V gene. This chain's CDR3 is CATGRRGRTNYGHTF. CDR3 bases: TGTGCCACCGGACGAAGGGGGAGGACTAACTATGGCCACACCTTC.

The V gene is TRBV25-1, the J gene TRBJ2-3; D is unclear. V was pared by 2 bases and J by 0 bases, with 12 bases between. CDR3 length: 16 amino acids. From germline, CDR1 is MGHDK and CDR2 SYGVNS. CDR3 in amino acids: CASSERPGASTDTQYF. The CDR3 nucleotides read TGTGCCAGCAGTGAACGGCCTGGCGCGAGCACAGATACGCAGTATTTT.

The CDR3 DNA sequence: TGTGCCAGCAAGGAAGGAACAGGGACGGACGAGCAGTACTTC. Translated, it gives CASKEGTGTDEQYF. J is TRBJ2-7 and V is TRBV28, with D perhaps matching TRBD1 (6 bases). The CDR3 consists of 14 residues. The V gene lost 7 bases and the J gene lost 5 bases, with 18 bases spanning the gap. Looked up from germline, CDR1 is MDHEN and CDR2 is SYDVKM.

V gene TRBV20-1 combines with J gene TRBJ1-2, with D unresolved. The germline V gene has CDR1 DFQATT and CDR2 SNEGSKA (reference sequence). There are 16 residues in the CDR3. Trimming left V 0 bases short and J 0 bases short, with 14 bases between. The CDR3 loop is CSARDLKNRPNYGYTF. The CDR3 DNA follows: TGCAGTGCTAGAGATCTGAAGAACAGACCTAACTATGGCTACACCTTC.

This clonotype occurred a few times. The V call is TRBV11-2, the J call TRBJ2-3, with D possibly matching TRBD2 (6 bases). This CDR3 is 16 amino acids long. Deletions cut 5 bases from V and 0 bases from J, with 15 bases between. Germline V gene lookup returns CDR1 SGHAT and CDR2 FQNNGV. The CDR3 nucleotides read TGTGCCAGCAGCCGTCGTGGCGGGGTTAGCACAGATACGCAGTATTTT. Translation gives CASSRRGGVSTDTQYF.

The chain combines TRBV7-3 with TRBJ1-1; D perhaps matches TRBD1 (5 bases). Trimming removed 8 bases from V and 0 bases from J, with 22 bases in between. The CDR3 runs to 17 residues. Germline assignment: CDR1 SGHTA and CDR2 FQGTGA. The CDR3 sequence: CASGRNYFGTVNTEAFF. The CDR3 DNA reads as TGTGCCAGCGGCCGCAATTACTTCGGGACCGTGAACACTGAAGCTTTCTTT.

J is TRBJ2-1 and V is TRBV20-1; 10 bases map to TRBD2. Germline V CDR1 and CDR2: DFQATT, SNEGSKA (reference sequence). The CDR3 contains 17 residues. With 3 bases clipped from V and 0 bases from J, the junction kept 8 bases outside the gene matches. This CDR3 is CSASHSGTSVSYNEQFF. CDR3 nucleotides: TGCAGTGCTAGCCATTCCGGGACTAGCGTCTCCTACAATGAGCAGTTCTTC.